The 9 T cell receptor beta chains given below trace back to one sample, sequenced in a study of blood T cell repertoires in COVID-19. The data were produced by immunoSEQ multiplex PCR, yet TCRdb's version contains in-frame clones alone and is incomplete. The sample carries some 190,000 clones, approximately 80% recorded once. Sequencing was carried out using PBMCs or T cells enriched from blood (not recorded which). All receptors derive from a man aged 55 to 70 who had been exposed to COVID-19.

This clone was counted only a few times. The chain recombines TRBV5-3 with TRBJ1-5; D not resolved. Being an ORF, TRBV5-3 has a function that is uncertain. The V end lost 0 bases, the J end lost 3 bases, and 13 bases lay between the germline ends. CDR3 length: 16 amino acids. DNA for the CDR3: TGTGCCAGAAGCTTGGGGTCCGGGGAGCACAATCAGCCCCAGCATTTT. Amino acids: CARSLGSGEHNQPQHF.

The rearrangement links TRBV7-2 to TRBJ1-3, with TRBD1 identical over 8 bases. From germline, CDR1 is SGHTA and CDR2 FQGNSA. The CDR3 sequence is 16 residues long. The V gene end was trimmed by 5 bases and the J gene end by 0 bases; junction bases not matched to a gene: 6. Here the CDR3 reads CASSVGQGSSGNTIYF. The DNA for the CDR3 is TGTGCCAGCAGCGTAGGACAGGGTAGCTCTGGAAACACCATATATTTT.

DNA of the CDR3: TGTGCCAGCAGTTTTAGAGGACTCGCTAACAATGAGCAGTTCTTC. Amino acids: CASSFRGLANNEQFF. The chain carries TRBV6-2 or TRBV6-3 and TRBJ2-1; possible D gene TRBD2, 5 bases. The CDR3 has 15 amino acids. The V and J ends lost 4 bases and 5 bases respectively, with 15 bases between them. CDR1 and CDR2 from the germline V gene are MNHEY and SVGEGT.

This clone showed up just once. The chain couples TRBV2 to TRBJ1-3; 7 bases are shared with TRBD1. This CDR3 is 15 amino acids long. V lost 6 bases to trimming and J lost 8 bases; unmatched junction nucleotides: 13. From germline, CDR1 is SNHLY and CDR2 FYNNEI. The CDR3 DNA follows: TGTGCCAGCAGCGAGACAGGGTGGAAAATAGACACCATATATTTT. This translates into CASSETGWKIDTIYF.

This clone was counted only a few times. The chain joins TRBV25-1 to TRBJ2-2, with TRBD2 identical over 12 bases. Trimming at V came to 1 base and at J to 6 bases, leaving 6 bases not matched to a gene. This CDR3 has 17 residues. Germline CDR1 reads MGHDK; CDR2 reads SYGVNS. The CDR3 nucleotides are TGTGCCAGCAGTGAATTGGTAGCTAGCGGGAGGGCCGGGGAGCTGTTTTTT. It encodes CASSELVASGRAGELFF.

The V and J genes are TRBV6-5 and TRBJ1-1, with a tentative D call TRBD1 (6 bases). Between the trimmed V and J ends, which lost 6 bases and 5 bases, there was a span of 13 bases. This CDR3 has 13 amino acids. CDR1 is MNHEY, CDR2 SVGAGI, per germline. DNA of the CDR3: TGTGCCAGCAGAGGGAGTGGACAGACTGAAGCTTTCTTT. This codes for CASRGSGQTEAFF.

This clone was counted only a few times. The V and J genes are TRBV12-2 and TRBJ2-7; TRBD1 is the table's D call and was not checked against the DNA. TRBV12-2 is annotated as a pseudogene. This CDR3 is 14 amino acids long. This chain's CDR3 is CASRFGTGRYEQYF. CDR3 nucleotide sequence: TGTGCAAGTCGCTTCGGGACAGGTCGTTACGAGCAGTACTTC.

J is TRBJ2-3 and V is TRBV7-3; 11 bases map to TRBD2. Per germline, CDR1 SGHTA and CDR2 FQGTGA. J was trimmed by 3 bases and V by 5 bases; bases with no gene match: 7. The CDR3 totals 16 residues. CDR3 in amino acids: CASSTIAGGDTDTQYF. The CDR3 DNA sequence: TGTGCCAGCAGCACCATAGCGGGAGGGGATACAGATACGCAGTATTTT.

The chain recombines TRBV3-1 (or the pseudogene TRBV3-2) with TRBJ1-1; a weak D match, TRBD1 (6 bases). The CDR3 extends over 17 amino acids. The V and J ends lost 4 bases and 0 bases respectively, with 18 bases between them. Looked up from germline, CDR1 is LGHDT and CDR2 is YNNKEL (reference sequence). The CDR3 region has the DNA TGTGCCAGCAGCCGGCGGACCACAGGGACCATGAACACTGAAGCTTTCTTT. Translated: CASSRRTTGTMNTEAFF.